Listed below are T cell receptor beta chains from one sample, sequenced in a study of tumor-infiltrating lymphocytes in primary liver carcinoma. MiXCR, run by TCRdb on the multiplex PCR reads, gives a single entry per CDR3 protein. The table lists 300,000 to 350,000 distinct CDR3 sequences, about two thirds of them singletons. Material: peripheral blood. These receptor sequences come from a man aged 35-49 years with primary liver carcinoma and hepatitis B virus infection. CDR3s include the opening cysteine and the closing phenylalanine or tryptophan. D genes are given only for firm matches. The size entry is marked missing in some rows and otherwise reads once, few, many or a size class.

clone size: many
D gene: -
J gene: TRBJ2-7
V gene: TRBV6-2/TRBV6-3
CDR3 DNA: TGTGCCAGCAGCGTCGACAGTTCCTACGAGCAGTACTTC
CDR3 protein: CASSVDSSYEQYF

clone size: -
D gene: TRBD2
J gene: TRBJ2-2
V gene: TRBV6-1
CDR3 DNA: TGTGCCAGTCTAGCGGGAGAAATAAACACCGGGGAGCTGTTTTTT
CDR3 protein: CASLAGEINTGELFF

clone size: -
D gene: -
J gene: TRBJ2-3
V gene: TRBV6-5
CDR3 DNA: TGTGCTAGCAGTTACGGGCGGGGACGCACAGATACGCAGTATTTT
CDR3 protein: CASSYGRGRTDTQYF

clone size: -
D gene: -
J gene: TRBJ1-4
V gene: TRBV7-9
CDR3 DNA: TGTGCCGCCCCGGGGACGCCCTTGGGAAAACTGTTTTTT
CDR3 protein: CAAPGTPLGKLFF

clone size: -
D gene: TRBD2
J gene: TRBJ2-5
V gene: TRBV2
CDR3 DNA: TGTGCCAGCAGTGAGAATAGCGGGGGGCAAGAGACCCAGTACTTC
CDR3 protein: CASSENSGGQETQYF

clone size: few
D gene: -
J gene: TRBJ1-1
V gene: TRBV6-6
CDR3 DNA: TGTGCCAGCACTCATCCAAACAGGGCTGAAGCTTTCTTT
CDR3 protein: CASTHPNRAEAFF

clone size: -
D gene: -
J gene: TRBJ1-3
V gene: TRBV5-5
CDR3 DNA: TGCGCCAGCAGCCAGTGGGGAATTGGAAACACCATATATTTT
CDR3 protein: CASSQWGIGNTIYF

clone size: once
D gene: -
J gene: TRBJ2-7
V gene: TRBV6-6
CDR3 DNA: TGTGCCAGCAGTCGACGGGGCTACGAGCAGTACTTC
CDR3 protein: CASSRRGYEQYF

clone size: -
D gene: TRBD2
J gene: TRBJ2-5
V gene: TRBV28
CDR3 DNA: TGTGCCAGCAGTTTATCGTGGACTAGCGGGAGGGTAAGAGAGACCCAGTACTTC
CDR3 protein: CASSLSWTSGRVRETQYF

clone size: -
D gene: -
J gene: TRBJ2-7
V gene: TRBV11-2
CDR3 DNA: TGTGCCAGCAGCCCCGGGGTGGCCAGGTACTCCTACGAGCAGTACTTC
CDR3 protein: CASSPGVARYSYEQYF

clone size: -
D gene: -
J gene: TRBJ1-3
V gene: TRBV30
CDR3 DNA: TGTGCCTGGAGGGGGGATCAAGGAAACACCATATATTTT
CDR3 protein: CAWRGDQGNTIYF

clone size: many
D gene: TRBD2
J gene: TRBJ2-1
V gene: TRBV10-3
CDR3 DNA: TGTGCCATCACCCTGAACCCACTAGCGGGGAACAATGAGCAGTTCTTC
CDR3 protein: CAITLNPLAGNNEQFF

clone size: -
D gene: TRBD2
J gene: TRBJ2-3
V gene: TRBV6-2/TRBV6-3
CDR3 DNA: TGTGCCAGCAACACTTCTAGCGGGAGCCGCACAGATACGCAGTATTTT
CDR3 protein: CASNTSSGSRTDTQYF

clone size: -
D gene: TRBD1
J gene: TRBJ1-2
V gene: TRBV28
CDR3 DNA: TGTGCCAGCAACCTGCCCGGGACAGGGAACTATGGCTACACCTTC
CDR3 protein: CASNLPGTGNYGYTF

clone size: -
D gene: -
J gene: TRBJ1-1
V gene: TRBV4-1
CDR3 DNA: TGCGCCAGCAGCCAAAGTACCCGGGGGAACAGTGAAGCTTTCTTT
CDR3 protein: CASSQSTRGNSEAFF

clone size: -
D gene: -
J gene: TRBJ2-6
V gene: TRBV12-3/TRBV12-4
CDR3 DNA: TGTGCCAGCAGTTTATGGGTTGGGGTGAACGTCCTGACTTTC
CDR3 protein: CASSLWVGVNVLTF

clone size: -
D gene: TRBD2
J gene: TRBJ2-3
V gene: TRBV29-1
CDR3 DNA: TGCAGCGTGGAACTAGCGGTAGGAGATACACAGTATTTT
CDR3 protein: CSVELAVGDTQYF

clone size: -
D gene: TRBD2
J gene: TRBJ2-5
V gene: TRBV16
CDR3 DNA: TGTGCCAGCAGCCAACTAAGCGGGAGCCAGACCCAGTACTTC
CDR3 protein: CASSQLSGSQTQYF

clone size: -
D gene: -
J gene: TRBJ2-6
V gene: TRBV11-2
CDR3 DNA: TGTGTCAGCAATTTAGGGGCATCAGGGGCCAACGTCCTGACTTTC
CDR3 protein: CVSNLGASGANVLTF

clone size: many
D gene: -
J gene: TRBJ2-6
V gene: TRBV6-1
CDR3 DNA: TGTGCCATTATAAGGGCCGGGGCCAACGTCCTGACTTTC
CDR3 protein: CAIIRAGANVLTF

clone size: -
D gene: TRBD1
J gene: TRBJ1-1
V gene: TRBV20-1
CDR3 DNA: TGCAGTGCCCACAGGGGGCCAACTGAAGCTTCCTTT
CDR3 protein: CSAHRGPTEASF

clone size: -
D gene: TRBD1
J gene: TRBJ1-6
V gene: TRBV11-2
CDR3 DNA: TGTGCCAGCAGCAAAACAACAGGGGCTGATAATTCACCCCTCCACTTT
CDR3 protein: CASSKTTGADNSPLHF

clone size: many
D gene: TRBD2
J gene: TRBJ2-1
V gene: TRBV4-3
CDR3 DNA: TGCGCCAGCAGCCAAGGGTTAGGACTAGCGGGAGGGCCCACTGGCTCCTACAATGAGCAGTTCTTC
CDR3 protein: CASSQGLGLAGGPTGSYNEQFF

clone size: -
D gene: TRBD1
J gene: TRBJ2-7
V gene: TRBV5-4
CDR3 DNA: TGTGCCAACAGCCACCCGGGACAGGGGGGATACTACGAGCAGTACTTC
CDR3 protein: CANSHPGQGGYYEQYF

clone size: -
D gene: TRBD1
J gene: TRBJ1-2
V gene: TRBV12-3/TRBV12-4
CDR3 DNA: TGTGCCAGTTCAGGGGGAGAAGGCTACACCTTC
CDR3 protein: CASSGGEGYTF

clone size: few
D gene: TRBD1
J gene: TRBJ2-1
V gene: TRBV5-6
CDR3 DNA: TGTGCCAGCAGTACCTATAGGACAGGGGCCCTATACAATGAGCAGTTCTTC
CDR3 protein: CASSTYRTGALYNEQFF

clone size: many
D gene: TRBD2
J gene: TRBJ2-1
V gene: TRBV5-4
CDR3 DNA: TGTGCCAGCAGCAAACCGGGACTAGGTTACAATGAGCAGTTCTTC
CDR3 protein: CASSKPGLGYNEQFF

clone size: -
D gene: -
J gene: TRBJ2-4
V gene: TRBV6-6
CDR3 DNA: TGTGACGGCAGTTATAATCTTGGCGGTAGCGTATCCAAAAACATTCAGTACTTC
CDR3 protein: CDGSYNLGGSVSKNIQYF

clone size: -
D gene: TRBD1
J gene: TRBJ1-3
V gene: TRBV5-4
CDR3 DNA: TGTGCCAGCAGCTTGCAGGCAGGGGGTTACTCTGGAAACACCATATATTTT
CDR3 protein: CASSLQAGGYSGNTIYF

clone size: few
D gene: TRBD1
J gene: TRBJ2-4
V gene: TRBV6-1
CDR3 DNA: TGTGCCAGCAGTCGACAGGGGGCAGCCAAAAACATTCAGTACTTC
CDR3 protein: CASSRQGAAKNIQYF

clone size: -
D gene: TRBD1
J gene: TRBJ1-5
V gene: TRBV19
CDR3 DNA: TGTGCCAGTAGTGTCGACAGGGACGGGGCTCGGCCCCAGCATTTT
CDR3 protein: CASSVDRDGARPQHF

clone size: -
D gene: TRBD2
J gene: TRBJ2-7
V gene: TRBV7-8
CDR3 DNA: TGTGCCAGCAGCTCGCCACTCACTAGCGGGAGGACAAACCACGAGCAGTACTTC
CDR3 protein: CASSSPLTSGRTNHEQYF

clone size: -
D gene: TRBD2
J gene: TRBJ2-1
V gene: TRBV6-5
CDR3 DNA: TGTGGCAGCGGCCCCGGGACTAGCAGCTTCAATGAGCAGTTCTTC
CDR3 protein: CGSGPGTSSFNEQFF

clone size: -
D gene: TRBD1
J gene: TRBJ2-7
V gene: TRBV11-2
CDR3 DNA: TGTGCCGGCAGCTTAGGGACAGGGGGCTACGAGCAGTACTTC
CDR3 protein: CAGSLGTGGYEQYF

clone size: once
D gene: TRBD1
J gene: TRBJ2-5
V gene: TRBV5-4
CDR3 DNA: TGTGCCAGCAGCTCCCCGGGACAGGGGGCCGAGACCCAGTACTTC
CDR3 protein: CASSSPGQGAETQYF

clone size: -
D gene: -
J gene: TRBJ1-1
V gene: TRBV24-1
CDR3 DNA: TGTGCCACCAGTGATTATGGCACTGAAGCTTTCTTT
CDR3 protein: CATSDYGTEAFF

clone size: -
D gene: -
J gene: TRBJ2-7
V gene: TRBV13
CDR3 DNA: TGTGCCAGCAGCGGGGACGGAAAACTCTACGAGCAGTACTTC
CDR3 protein: CASSGDGKLYEQYF

clone size: -
D gene: TRBD2
J gene: TRBJ2-7
V gene: TRBV4-1
CDR3 DNA: TGCGCCAGCAGCCTTAAGATCCCACATGGATTAGCGGGAGGAGGCCACGAGCGGTACTTC
CDR3 protein: CASSLKIPHGLAGGGHERYF

clone size: -
D gene: -
J gene: TRBJ2-1
V gene: TRBV6-5
CDR3 DNA: TGTGCCAGCAGATACGGGTTTAGCTCCTACAATGAGCAGTTCTTC
CDR3 protein: CASRYGFSSYNEQFF

clone size: -
D gene: -
J gene: TRBJ2-7
V gene: TRBV11-2
CDR3 DNA: TGTGCCAGCAGCCAGGACTGTAGCTCCTACGAGCGGTACTTC
CDR3 protein: CASSQDCSSYERYF

clone size: -
D gene: -
J gene: TRBJ1-2
V gene: TRBV7-2
CDR3 DNA: TGTGCCAGCAGCCTCTTCAGGCGGGCGGACTATGGCTACACCTTC
CDR3 protein: CASSLFRRADYGYTF

clone size: many
D gene: TRBD2
J gene: TRBJ2-1
V gene: TRBV4-3
CDR3 DNA: TGCGCCAGCAGCCATCGCGGGACTAGCGGGGGTGACAATGAGCAGTTCTTC
CDR3 protein: CASSHRGTSGGDNEQFF

clone size: -
D gene: TRBD1
J gene: TRBJ2-5
V gene: TRBV28
CDR3 DNA: TGTGCCAGCAGTCCTTGGGACAGGGTTAGGGAGACCCAGTACTTC
CDR3 protein: CASSPWDRVRETQYF

clone size: -
D gene: -
J gene: TRBJ2-3
V gene: TRBV11-3
CDR3 DNA: TGTGCCAGCAGCCTCTCACGGACCACGGATACGCAGTATTTT
CDR3 protein: CASSLSRTTDTQYF

clone size: -
D gene: TRBD2
J gene: TRBJ2-2
V gene: TRBV29-1
CDR3 DNA: TGCAGCGTTCCAAGTGGGACAAGCGGGAGAGGCGCGAACACCGGGGAGCCGTTTTTT
CDR3 protein: CSVPSGTSGRGANTGEPFF

clone size: -
D gene: -
J gene: TRBJ2-1
V gene: TRBV6-6
CDR3 DNA: TGTGCCAGCAGTTCCCTTGGTGGAAATGAGCAGTTCTTC
CDR3 protein: CASSSLGGNEQFF